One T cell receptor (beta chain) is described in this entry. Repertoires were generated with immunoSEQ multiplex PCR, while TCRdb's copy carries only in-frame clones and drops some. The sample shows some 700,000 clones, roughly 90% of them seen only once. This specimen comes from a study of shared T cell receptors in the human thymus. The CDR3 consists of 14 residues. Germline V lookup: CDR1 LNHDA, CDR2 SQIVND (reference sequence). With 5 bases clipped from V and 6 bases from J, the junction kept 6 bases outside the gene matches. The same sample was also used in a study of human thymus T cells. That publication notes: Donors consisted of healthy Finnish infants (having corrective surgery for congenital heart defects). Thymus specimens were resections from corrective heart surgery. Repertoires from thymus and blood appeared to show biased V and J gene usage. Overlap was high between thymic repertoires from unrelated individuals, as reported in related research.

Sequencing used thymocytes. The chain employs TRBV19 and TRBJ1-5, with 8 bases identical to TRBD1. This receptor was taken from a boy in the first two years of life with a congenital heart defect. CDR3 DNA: TGTGCCAGTAGTCTCGGACAGGGAGCTCAGCCCCAGCATTTT. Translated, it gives CASSLGQGAQPQHF. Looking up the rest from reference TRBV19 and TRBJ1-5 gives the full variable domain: DGGITQSPKYLFRKEGQNVTLSCEQNLNHDAMYWYRQDPGQGLRLIYYSQIVNDFQKGDIAEGYSVSREKKESFPLTVTSAQKNPTAFYLCASSLGQGAQPQHFGDGTRLSIL.